Shown below are 17 T cell receptor beta chains from a single sample sequenced in a study of Ad26.COV2.S vaccination and SARS-CoV-2 variants. Treatment meaning: around 19 received Ad26.COV2.S at low or high dose, single or two shots; 5 received placebo; per-sample allocation not given. Sampling was performed 63 days after the first vaccine or placebo injection. Profiling relied on immunoSEQ multiplex PCR, and the TCRdb table lists in-frame clones only, not all of them. The table shows 410,000 or so clones, with approximately 90% occurring only once. Sequenced material: peripheral blood, taken in a trial of Ad26.COV2.S vaccine versus placebo. The source of these receptors is a person aged 18-60 years who received the Ad26.COV2.S COVID-19 vaccine or a placebo.

The chain combines TRBV4-3 with TRBJ1-2; no reliable D call. This CDR3 has 14 residues. CDR1 and CDR2 from the germline V gene are LGHNA and YSLEER. Trimming removed 1 base at V and 2 bases at J, with 8 bases between. The CDR3 reads CASSQAAGNYGYTF. The CDR3 nucleotides are TGCGCCAGCAGCCAAGCCGCGGGGAACTATGGCTACACCTTC.

CDR3 in DNA: TGTGCCAGCAGTAACCGCGGTCCGATCTACGAGCAGTACTTC. Its protein product is CASSNRGPIYEQYF. The chain joins TRBV6-1 to TRBJ2-7; D gene uncertain. The CDR3 has 14 amino acids. Trimming removed 5 bases at V and 3 bases at J, with 14 bases between. In germline, CDR1 is MNHNS, CDR2 SASEGT.

The sample holds a few counts of this clone. The CDR3 region has the DNA TGTGCCAGCAGCTTACCAGGGAAGGATCACCACTTT. Its protein is CASSLPGKDHHF. J is TRBJ1-6 and V is TRBV7-9; tentative D call: TRBD1 (5 bases). Trimming shortened V by 2 bases and J by 18 bases, and 14 bases separated the two germline ends. The CDR3 has 12 amino acids. In germline, CDR1 is SEHNR, CDR2 FQNEAQ (reference sequence).

This clone was seen only once. This chain uses TRBV7-8 with TRBJ1-2, with D possibly TRBD1 on 5 matching bases. V gave up 5 bases and J gave up 0 bases, with 10 bases separating them. CDR1 SGHVS and CDR2 FQNEAQ come from the germline V gene. There are 14 residues in the CDR3. The DNA of the CDR3 is TGTGCCAGCAGCCAGGGAGAAGCTAACTATGGCTACACCTTC. Protein product: CASSQGEANYGYTF.

This chain connects TRBV12-5 to TRBJ2-1; D is unclear. Per germline, CDR1 LGHNT and CDR2 FRNRAP. The length of the CDR3 is 11 residues. V was shortened by 6 bases and J by 6 bases, with 6 bases between the two germline ends. The chain's CDR3 is CASGVFNEQFF. For the CDR3, the DNA is TGTGCTAGTGGCGTCTTCAATGAGCAGTTCTTC.

The CDR3: CASRDRGFSGANVLTF. CDR3 sequence (DNA): TGTGCCAGCCGGGACAGGGGATTTTCTGGGGCCAACGTCCTGACTTTC. The gene calls are TRBV19 and TRBJ2-6, with TRBD1 matching over 10 bases. This CDR3 spans 16 amino acids. Germline trimming cut 9 bases from V and 1 base from J; bases unmatched to any gene: 6. CDR1 is LNHDA, CDR2 SQIVND, per germline (reference sequence).

The gene calls are TRBV5-4 and TRBJ1-2; TRBD1 aligns across 8 bases. There are 13 residues in the CDR3. The germline gives CDR1 SGHNT, CDR2 YYREEE (reference sequence). V lost 5 bases to trimming and J lost 9 bases; unmatched junction nucleotides: 9. The CDR3, as DNA: TGTGCCAGCAGTCTAACAGGGGGTCGGAGCTACACCTTC. Amino acids: CASSLTGGRSYTF.

The V gene is TRBV5-1, the J gene TRBJ2-3; 7 nucleotides align to TRBD1. The germline V gene has CDR1 SGHRS and CDR2 YFSETQ. Losses at the gene ends were 5 bases for V and 0 bases for J; bases not matched to a gene: 6. The CDR3 is 15 residues long. This chain's CDR3 is CASRPGTASTDTQYF. CDR3 in DNA: TGCGCCAGCAGACCTGGGACAGCTAGCACAGATACGCAGTATTTT.

J is TRBJ1-5 and V is TRBV28; weak D call: TRBD1 (5 bases). Germline V CDR1 and CDR2: MDHEN, SYDVKM. V lost 6 bases and J lost 1, with 13 bases in between. This CDR3 has 15 residues. Written as DNA, the CDR3 is TGTGCCAGCAGCCCCAGCGGGGGGAGCAATCAGCCCCAGCATTTT. Translating it yields CASSPSGGSNQPQHF.

Regarding this clone: Other DNA variants within this sample encode the same CDR3. The chain links TRBV19 to TRBJ1-1; D unresolved. With 1 base removed from V and 1 base from J, the gap between germline ends came to 7 bases. The CDR3 is 14 amino acids. Germline CDR1 reads LNHDA; CDR2 reads SQIVND (reference sequence). This chain's CDR3 is CASSIGPGNTEAFF. The CDR3 DNA reads TGTGCCAGTAGTATAGGCCCAGGGAACACTGAAGCTTTCTTT.

The chain has TRBV9 and TRBJ1-1, with 7 bases that match TRBD1. V lost 3 bases, J lost 6 bases, and 5 bases stayed unmatched. CDR3 size: 13 residues. CDR1 and CDR2 from the germline V gene are SGDLS and YYNGEE. The CDR3 DNA reads TGTGCCAGCAGCGGACGGGACAGCTCTGAAGCTTTCTTT. Translated: CASSGRDSSEAFF.

With respect to this clone: This sample includes further DNA sequences coding for the same CDR3. The chain couples TRBV7-2 to TRBJ2-3, with 12 bases fitting TRBD2. CDR1 SGHTA and CDR2 FQGNSA come from the germline V gene. V lost 5 bases and J lost 6; bases outside the gene matches: 6. The CDR3 is made up of 15 amino acids. The DNA of the CDR3 is TGTGCCAGCAGCCCTAGCGGGGGGGCCGGTGATACGCAGTATTTT. It encodes CASSPSGGAGDTQYF.

CDR3 DNA sequence: TGTGCCAGTAGTATAGGGGCAGGGCAAGAGCAGTACTTC. This codes for CASSIGAGQEQYF. The V call is TRBV19, the J call TRBJ2-7, with D possibly being TRBD1 (5 bases). The CDR3 consists of 13 residues. V shed 1 base and J shed 7 bases, with 11 bases lying between them. In germline, CDR1 is LNHDA, CDR2 SQIVND (reference sequence).

The chain recombines TRBV9 with TRBJ1-2; D is uncertain. Trimming pared 4 bases from V and 7 bases from J, leaving 14 bases between. This CDR3 has 13 residues. Germline V gene sequence: CDR1 SGDLS, CDR2 YYNGEE. CDR3 sequence: CASSTTQAGGYTF. The CDR3 DNA is TGTGCCAGCAGCACAACCCAGGCGGGTGGCTACACCTTC.

On this clone: The same CDR3 is also encoded by other DNA sequences in this sample. The gene calls are TRBV7-2 and TRBJ2-7; no firm D call. CDR1 and CDR2 from the germline V gene are SGHTA and FQGNSA. This CDR3 comprises 11 residues. The V end lost 4 bases, the J end lost 4 bases, and 5 bases lay between the germline ends. The CDR3 DNA is TGTGCCAGCAGCTCCGATTACGAGCAGTACTTC. This translates into CASSSDYEQYF.

The genes are TRBV4-2 and TRBJ2-5, with TRBD2 matching 8 bases. V shed 1 base and J 4 bases; nucleotides not matched to a gene: 17. The germline V gene encodes CDR1 LGHNA and CDR2 YNFKEQ. This CDR3 region has 19 residues. The CDR3 region is CASSQARGNSGERLETQYF. The CDR3 region has the DNA TGTGCCAGCAGCCAAGCTAGGGGGAATAGCGGGGAACGGTTAGAGACCCAGTACTTC.

The chain couples TRBV9 to TRBJ2-1; possible D gene TRBD2, 6 bases. V dropped 0 bases and J dropped 9 bases, with 13 bases sitting between them. The germline gives CDR1 SGDLS, CDR2 YYNGEE. The CDR3 loop spans 14 amino acids. The CDR3 DNA follows: TGTGCCAGCAGCGTAGCGGGACTGGGTTTTGAGCAGTTCTTC. Translation: CASSVAGLGFEQFF.